The 12 T cell receptor beta chains given below trace back to one sample, sequenced in a study of cytomegalovirus exposure and HLA in healthy donors. PCR employed 60 Vbeta and 13 Jbeta primers. The repertoire was sequenced with immunoSEQ multiplex PCR; TCRdb's copy has only in-frame clones and lacks some. This repertoire includes 50,000 or so clones. Sequencing was carried out using PBMCs. The receptors were gathered from a woman aged 60-75 years in good health and CMV-seropositive.

The gene calls are TRBV13 and TRBJ2-1, with TRBD1 identical over 7 bases. Trimming at V came to 5 bases and at J to 2 bases, leaving 3 bases not matched to a gene. The CDR3 is made up of 14 amino acids. CDR1 is PRHDT and CDR2 is FYEKMQ in the germline V gene (reference sequence). The CDR3 protein is CASSAGTAYNEQFF. The DNA for the CDR3 is TGTGCCAGCAGCGCCGGGACAGCCTACAATGAGCAGTTCTTC.

The V and J genes are TRBV5-1 and TRBJ1-1; 7 bases agree with TRBD1. V lost 4 bases and J lost 2; bases outside the gene matches: 2. The CDR3 extends over 13 amino acids. Germline values: CDR1 SGHRS, CDR2 YFSETQ. In DNA, the CDR3 is TGCGCCAGCAGCAGGGACAGAAACACTGAAGCTTTCTTT. Amino acids: CASSRDRNTEAFF.

V usage is TRBV29-1 and J usage is TRBJ1-2; TRBD1 is a possible D gene (5 bases). The CDR3 is 11 residues long. Germline values: CDR1 SQVTM, CDR2 ANQGSEA. Trimming removed 7 bases at V and 7 bases at J, with 13 bases between. This chain's CDR3 is CSAGDFTGYTF. The CDR3 DNA sequence: TGCAGCGCTGGGGACTTCACTGGCTACACCTTC.

This sequence joins TRBV19 and TRBJ2-7; 8 bases fit TRBD2. The V gene's germline CDR1 is LNHDA and CDR2 SQIVND (reference sequence). The CDR3 loop spans 16 amino acids. V gave up 1 base and J gave up 2 bases; unmatched junction bases: 7. This CDR3 reads CASSIVSTSETYEQYF. In DNA form, the CDR3 reads TGTGCCAGTAGTATAGTCTCGACTAGCGAGACCTACGAGCAGTACTTC.

The chain is built from TRBV6-5 and TRBJ1-1; no clear D gene. Germline CDR1 and CDR2: MNHEY and SVGAGI. V was pared by 0 bases and J by 0 bases, with 5 bases between. The CDR3 length is 14 residues. CDR3 protein: CASSYSFMNTEAFF. The CDR3 region has the DNA TGTGCCAGCAGTTACTCTTTTATGAACACTGAAGCTTTCTTT.

The chain employs TRBV10-3 and TRBJ1-3; no definite D call. Trimming cost V 10 bases and J 4 bases, with 17 bases left between them. CDR1 and CDR2 from the germline V gene are ENHRY and SYGVKD. The CDR3 contains 14 residues. The chain's CDR3 is CASSPGEFGNTIYF. CDR3 nucleotide sequence: TGTGCCAGCAGCCCCGGGGAGTTCGGAAACACCATATATTTT.

The rearrangement joins TRBV18 to TRBJ2-3; 7 nucleotides agree with TRBD1. The CDR3 has 15 amino acids. The V gene end was trimmed by 5 bases and the J gene end by 5 bases; junction bases not matched to a gene: 10. Germline V gene lookup returns CDR1 KGHSH and CDR2 LQKENI. This CDR3 reads CASSVRDRGGDTQYF. The CDR3 DNA reads as TGTGCCAGCTCAGTCCGGGACAGAGGAGGAGATACGCAGTATTTT.

This chain uses TRBV14 with TRBJ2-7; TRBD2 matches 8 bases. J lost 5 bases, V lost 0 bases, and 3 bases had no gene match. The CDR3 spans 14 residues. Germline assignment: CDR1 SGHDN and CDR2 FVKESK. Here the CDR3 DNA reads TGTGCCAGCAGCCAAGAGACTAGCGCCCACGAGCAGTACTTC. As protein: CASSQETSAHEQYF.

The rearrangement uses TRBV7-8 and TRBJ2-5, with 11 bases fitting TRBD1. V lost 5 bases, J lost 4 bases, and 6 bases stayed unmatched. The germline V gene encodes CDR1 SGHVS and CDR2 FQNEAQ. The CDR3 spans 15 residues. CDR3 amino acids: CASSHRDRGVETQYF. CDR3 bases: TGTGCCAGCAGCCACCGGGACAGGGGGGTAGAGACCCAGTACTTC.

V usage is TRBV28 and J usage is TRBJ2-7; 8 bases line up with TRBD1. The CDR3 has 15 residues. CDR1 and CDR2 from the germline V gene are MDHEN and SYDVKM. V shed 3 bases and J 6 bases; nucleotides not matched to a gene: 10. The CDR3 nucleotides are TGTGCCAGCAGTTTCCCAGGACAGGGTCTCCCCGAGCAGTACTTC. Residues: CASSFPGQGLPEQYF. The whole variable domain, remainder taken from reference TRBV28 and TRBJ2-7, is DVKVTQSSRYLVKRTGEKVFLECVQDMDHENMFWYRQDPGLGLRLIYFSYDVKMKEKGDIPEGYSVSREKKERFSLILESASTNQTSMYLCASSFPGQGLPEQYFGPGTRLTVT.

The chain uses TRBV11-3 and TRBJ1-3; unclear D gene. The CDR3 spans 17 residues. Germline V lookup: CDR1 SGHNT, CDR2 YENEEA. The ends were cut back, 4 bases at V and 3 bases at J, with 19 bases in the middle. In DNA form, the CDR3 reads TGTGCCAGCAGCTCGGTAACGATCTGGAGGGATGGAAACACCATATATTTT. Its translation is CASSSVTIWRDGNTIYF.

The chain recombines TRBV6-5 with TRBJ2-7; TRBD1 is a possible D gene (5 bases). Germline values: CDR1 MNHEY, CDR2 SVGAGI. The CDR3 totals 14 residues. V was clipped by 0 bases and J by 0 bases, with 6 bases between them. The CDR3 loop is CASSYSQGSYEQYF. The CDR3 DNA follows: TGTGCCAGCAGTTACTCTCAGGGCTCCTACGAGCAGTACTTC.